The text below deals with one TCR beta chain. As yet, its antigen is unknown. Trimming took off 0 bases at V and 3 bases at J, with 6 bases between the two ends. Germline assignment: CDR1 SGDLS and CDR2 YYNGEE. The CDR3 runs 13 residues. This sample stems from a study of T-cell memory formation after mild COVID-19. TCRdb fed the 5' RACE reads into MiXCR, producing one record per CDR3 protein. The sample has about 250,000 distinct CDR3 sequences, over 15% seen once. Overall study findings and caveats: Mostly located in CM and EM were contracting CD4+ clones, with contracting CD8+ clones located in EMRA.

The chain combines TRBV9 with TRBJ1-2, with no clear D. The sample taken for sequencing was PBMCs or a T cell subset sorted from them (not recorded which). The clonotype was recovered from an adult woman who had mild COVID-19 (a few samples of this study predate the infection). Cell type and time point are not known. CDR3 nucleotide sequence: TGTGCCAGCAGCGTAGGGCTGGACTATGGCTACACCTTC. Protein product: CASSVGLDYGYTF.